A selection of T cell receptor beta chains follows, all from one sample in a study of T cells in Graves' hyperthyroidism and ophthalmopathy. A single record per CDR3 protein comes from TCRdb applying MiXCR to the multiplex PCR reads. The profile shows 400,000 to 550,000 distinct CDR3 sequences, around an eighth of them singletons. Sequencing used blood. All receptors come from a woman aged 18 to 35 with Graves' hyperthyroidism. Each CDR3 is given with its conserved first and last residue. Each record gives: clone size, V gene, D gene, J gene, CDR3 protein, CDR3 DNA. D genes are given only for firm matches. The size field is filled for only some rows; it gives once, few, many or a size class.

>few|TRBV2|.|TRBJ2-1
CASSEFSGVNNKQFF
TGTGCCAGCAGTGAATTCTCGGGCGTAAACAATAAGCAGTTCTTC
>few|TRBV5-1|TRBD2|TRBJ2-5
CASSPRGETQETQYF
TGCGCCAGCAGCCCGCGGGGGGAGACCCAAGAGACCCAGTACTTC
>many|TRBV12-3/TRBV12-4|.|TRBJ1-3
CASSLGARATSGNTIYF
TGTGCCAGCAGTTTAGGGGCGAGGGCGACCTCTGGAAACACCATATATTTT
>many|TRBV29-1|TRBD1|TRBJ2-3
CSSGQGVTDTQYF
TGCAGCTCCGGACAGGGTGTCACAGATACGCAGTATTTT
>few|TRBV7-6|TRBD2|TRBJ2-1
CASSKPLAGVSYNEQFF
TGTGCCAGCAGCAAACCATTAGCGGGAGTCTCCTACAATGAGCAGTTCTTC
>many|TRBV3-1|.|TRBJ2-7
CASSQAPGRYSYEQYF
TGTGCCAGCAGCCAGGCCCCGGGACGGTACTCCTACGAGCAGTACTTC
>many|TRBV10-3|TRBD1|TRBJ1-1
CAISEADRGSYTEAFF
TGTGCCATCAGTGAGGCGGACAGGGGGTCGTACACTGAAGCTTTCTTT
>many|TRBV18|.|TRBJ1-3
CASSPNSGNTIYF
TGTGCCAGCTCACCGAATTCTGGAAACACCATATATTTT
>many|TRBV10-3|.|TRBJ1-5
CAISETRGESNQPQHF
TGTGCCATCAGTGAGACCCGAGGGGAAAGCAATCAGCCCCAGCATTTT
>few|TRBV14|.|TRBJ2-1
CASSQGQGRVHEQFF
TGTGCCAGCAGCCAAGGGCAGGGACGGGTCCATGAGCAGTTCTTC
>few|TRBV15|TRBD2|TRBJ2-3
CATSRDDGLAGGPDTQYF
TGTGCCACCAGCAGAGATGACGGTCTAGCGGGAGGGCCGGATACGCAGTATTTT
>.|TRBV3-1|TRBD1|TRBJ2-7
CASSHRQGLLEQYF
TGTGCCAGCAGCCACCGACAGGGTTTACTCGAGCAGTACTTC
>many|TRBV20-1|.|TRBJ2-1
CTLGGIGDNEQFF
TGCACCCTAGGGGGGATAGGCGACAATGAGCAGTTCTTC
>many|TRBV7-8|.|TRBJ2-5
CASSLMGGAPQETQYF
TGTGCCTCGAGCCTAATGGGCGGGGCCCCCCAAGAGACCCAGTACTTC
>many|TRBV6-1|TRBD2|TRBJ2-3
CASGGLAGPTDTQYF
TGTGCCAGCGGGGGACTAGCGGGCCCCACAGATACGCAGTATTTT
>many|TRBV6-1|.|TRBJ1-1
CASRTGSEAFF
TGTGCCAGCAGAACAGGTTCTGAAGCTTTCTTT
>many|TRBV12-3/TRBV12-4|.|TRBJ2-2
CASSTTASGELFF
TGTGCCAGCAGTACGACAGCCAGCGGGGAGCTGTTTTTT
>.|TRBV7-3|.|TRBJ1-2
CASSRGGGSNRGYTF
TGTGCCAGCAGCCGAGGGGGAGGTTCTAACCGTGGCTACACCTTC
>many|TRBV27|.|TRBJ1-4
CASSWNRVSEKLFF
TGTGCCAGCAGTTGGAACAGGGTTTCTGAAAAACTGTTTTTT
>few|TRBV5-1|.|TRBJ2-2
CASSLRTPRDTGELFF
TGCGCCAGCAGCTTGAGGACCCCGAGGGACACCGGGGAGCTGTTTTTT
>many|TRBV19|TRBD1|TRBJ1-4
CASSIEHTGTGQRKLFF
TGTGCCAGTAGTATCGAACATACCGGGACAGGACAAAGAAAACTGTTTTTT
>.|TRBV3-1|.|TRBJ2-1
CASSQDPASVANEQFF
TGTGCCAGCAGCCAAGACCCTGCTAGCGTCGCCAATGAGCAGTTCTTC
>many|TRBV3-1|.|TRBJ2-1
CASSHLRRDNEQFF
TGTGCCAGCAGCCACTTGCGTCGAGACAATGAGCAGTTCTTC
>many|TRBV9|TRBD2|TRBJ2-5
CASTAPGGGETQYF
TGTGCCAGCACCGCGCCCGGGGGGGGTGAGACCCAGTACTTC
>many|TRBV30|TRBD2|TRBJ2-5
CAWSLAGAMETQYF
TGTGCCTGGAGCCTAGCGGGAGCGATGGAGACCCAGTACTTC
>few|TRBV5-6|.|TRBJ1-6
CASSLVLVGSGSPLHF
TGTGCCAGCAGCTTGGTTCTTGTCGGCAGTGGTTCACCTCTCCACTTT
>.|TRBV7-2|TRBD2|TRBJ2-5
CASSPLTSGKSQQYF
TGTGCCAGCAGCCCACTGACTAGCGGGAAAAGTCAACAGTACTTC
>many|TRBV20-1|.|TRBJ1-5
CSVASARDNQPQHF
TGCAGTGTTGCTTCCGCCAGGGACAATCAGCCCCAGCATTTT
>.|TRBV5-1|TRBD2|TRBJ2-7
CASSLARSGLAVSYEQYF
TGCGCCAGCAGCTTGGCCAGGTCGGGACTAGCGGTCTCCTACGAGCAGTACTTC
>few|TRBV6-4|.|TRBJ2-1
CASRRLHNEQFF
TGTGCCAGCAGGAGGCTTCACAATGAGCAGTTCTTC
>.|TRBV12-3/TRBV12-4|.|TRBJ1-1
CASSPRGANTEAFF
TGTGCCAGCAGTCCGCGGGGGGCGAACACTGAAGCTTTCTTT
>many|TRBV20-1|TRBD2|TRBJ2-1
CSARELAGGPVHNEQFF
TGCAGTGCTAGAGAACTAGCGGGAGGGCCTGTACACAATGAGCAGTTCTTC
>.|TRBV4-2|.|TRBJ1-5
CASSQDSLAQPQHF
TGTGCCAGCAGCCAAGACAGCTTAGCTCAGCCCCAGCATTTT
>many|TRBV5-1|.|TRBJ2-1
CASSLGAYNEQFF
TGTGCCAGCAGCCTGGGGGCGTACAATGAGCAGTTCTTC
>many|TRBV12-3/TRBV12-4|.|TRBJ1-5
CASSFKASNQPQHF
TGTGCCAGCAGCTTTAAAGCCAGTAATCAGCCCCAGCATTTT
>many|TRBV29-1|TRBD1|TRBJ2-1
CSVSGSGQGGYNEQFF
TGCAGCGTTTCCGGATCGGGACAGGGGGGTTACAATGAGCAGTTCTTC
>many|TRBV5-1|.|TRBJ2-5
CASSAGRSKETQYF
TGCGCCAGCAGCGCGGGACGGTCGAAGGAGACCCAGTACTTC
>.|TRBV27|.|TRBJ2-7
CASSLGGGPYEQYF
TGTGCCAGCAGCCTAGGGGGTGGGCCCTACGAGCAGTACTTC
>many|TRBV6-1|.|TRBJ1-6
CASRENSPLHF
TGTGCCAGCAGGGAGAATTCACCCCTCCACTTT
>many|TRBV25-1|.|TRBJ1-3
CASSEFGNTIYF
TGTGCCAGCAGTGAATTCGGAAACACCATATATTTT
>many|TRBV15|TRBD1|TRBJ2-1
CATSAGPGTGGAYNEQFF
TGTGCCACCAGCGCCGGCCCAGGGACAGGCGGAGCCTACAATGAGCAGTTCTTC
>many|TRBV12-3/TRBV12-4|TRBD1|TRBJ1-5
CASSSRQGNQPQHF
TGTGCCAGCAGTTCCCGACAGGGAAATCAGCCCCAGCATTTT
>many|TRBV18|.|TRBJ1-4
CASSQSATNEKLFF
TGTGCCAGCTCACAATCGGCAACTAATGAAAAACTGTTTTTT
>many|TRBV27|TRBD1|TRBJ1-5
CASSPHPTGDNQPQHF
TGTGCCAGCAGTCCCCATCCGACAGGGGACAATCAGCCCCAGCATTTT
>many|TRBV12-3/TRBV12-4|.|TRBJ1-5
CASSLAGYRMSNQPQHF
TGTGCCAGCAGTTTAGCGGGGTATCGAATGAGCAATCAGCCCCAGCATTTT
>.|TRBV12-3/TRBV12-4|.|TRBJ1-1
CASSLAGGATKAFF
TGTGCCAGCAGTTTAGCGGGGGGGGCTACGAAGGCTTTCTTT
>few|TRBV19|TRBD1|TRBJ1-2
CASKAGTGGDGYTF
TGTGCCAGTAAGGCCGGGACAGGGGGCGATGGCTACACCTTC
>.|TRBV27|TRBD2|TRBJ2-3
CASSIRTSGSPDTQYF
TGTGCCAGCAGTATCAGGACTAGCGGGTCCCCAGATACGCAGTATTTT